Detailed here is one T cell receptor beta chain. This sample is part of a study of cytomegalovirus exposure and HLA in healthy donors. This CDR3 has 15 residues. Germline CDR1 and CDR2: SGHRS and YFSETQ. Trimming removed 0 bases from V and 4 bases from J; junction bases left unmatched: 3. Primers: 60 Vbeta forward and 13 Jbeta reverse. The data were produced by immunoSEQ multiplex PCR, yet TCRdb's version contains in-frame clones alone and is incomplete. This sample's clone table lists approximately 190,000 clones. Specimen: PBMCs. This chain joins TRBV5-1 and TRBJ1-4, with TRBD1 matching over 7 bases. This sequence was found in a boy younger than 18 in good health and CMV-seronegative. The CDR3 DNA follows: TGCGCCAGCAGCTTGGGGGGACAGCTTAATGAAAAACTGTTTTTT. Translation gives CASSLGGQLNEKLFF.